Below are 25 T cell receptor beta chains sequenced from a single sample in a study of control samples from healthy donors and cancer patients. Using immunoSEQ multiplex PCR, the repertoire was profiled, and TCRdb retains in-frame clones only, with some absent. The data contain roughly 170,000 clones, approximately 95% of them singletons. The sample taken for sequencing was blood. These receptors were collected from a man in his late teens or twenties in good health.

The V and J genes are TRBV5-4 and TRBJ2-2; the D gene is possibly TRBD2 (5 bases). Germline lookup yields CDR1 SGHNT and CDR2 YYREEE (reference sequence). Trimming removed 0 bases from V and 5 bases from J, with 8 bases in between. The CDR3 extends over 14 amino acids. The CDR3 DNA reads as TGTGCCAGCAGCTTGGCGGGGTTAACCGGGGAGCTGTTTTTT. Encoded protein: CASSLAGLTGELFF.

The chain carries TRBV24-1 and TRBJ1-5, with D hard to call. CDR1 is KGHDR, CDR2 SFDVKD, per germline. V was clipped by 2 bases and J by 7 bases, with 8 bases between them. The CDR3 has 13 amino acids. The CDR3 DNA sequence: TGTGCCACCAGTGATTCCAGTCTCCAGCCCCAGCATTTT. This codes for CATSDSSLQPQHF.

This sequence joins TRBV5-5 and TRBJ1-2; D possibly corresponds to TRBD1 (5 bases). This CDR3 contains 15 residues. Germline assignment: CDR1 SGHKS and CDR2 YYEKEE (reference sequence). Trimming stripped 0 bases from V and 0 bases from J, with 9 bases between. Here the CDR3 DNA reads TGTGCCAGCAGCTTGGTCGCAGGGTCTAACTATGGCTACACCTTC. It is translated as CASSLVAGSNYGYTF.

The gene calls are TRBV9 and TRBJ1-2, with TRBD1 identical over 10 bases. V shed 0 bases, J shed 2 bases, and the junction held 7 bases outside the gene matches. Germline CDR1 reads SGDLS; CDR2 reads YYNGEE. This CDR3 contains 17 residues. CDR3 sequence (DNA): TGTGCCAGCAGCGTAGGAGTAGTGGGACAGGGGAACTATGGCTACACCTTC. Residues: CASSVGVVGQGNYGYTF.

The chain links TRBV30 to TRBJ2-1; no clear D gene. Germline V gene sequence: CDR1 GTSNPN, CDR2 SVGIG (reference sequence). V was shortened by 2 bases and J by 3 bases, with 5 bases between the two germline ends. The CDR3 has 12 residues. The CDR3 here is CAWSRSYNEQFF. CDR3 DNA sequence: TGTGCCTGGAGTCGGAGCTACAATGAGCAGTTCTTC.

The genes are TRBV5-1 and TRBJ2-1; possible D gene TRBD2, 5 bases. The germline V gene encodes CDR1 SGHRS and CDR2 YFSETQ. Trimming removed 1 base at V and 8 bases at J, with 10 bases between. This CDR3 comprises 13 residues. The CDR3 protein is CASSLWTADEQFF. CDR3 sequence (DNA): TGCGCCAGCAGCTTGTGGACTGCCGATGAGCAGTTCTTC.

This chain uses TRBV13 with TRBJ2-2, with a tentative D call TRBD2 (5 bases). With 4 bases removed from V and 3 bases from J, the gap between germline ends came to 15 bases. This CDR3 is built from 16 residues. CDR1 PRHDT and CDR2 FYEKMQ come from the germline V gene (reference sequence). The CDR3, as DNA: TGTGCCAGCAGCTCTTACGCGAGGGCGGACACCGGGGAGCTGTTTTTT. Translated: CASSSYARADTGELFF.

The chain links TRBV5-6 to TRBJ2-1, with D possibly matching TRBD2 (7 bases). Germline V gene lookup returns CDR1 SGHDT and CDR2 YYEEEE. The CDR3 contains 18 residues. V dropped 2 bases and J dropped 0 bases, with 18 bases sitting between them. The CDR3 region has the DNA TGTGCCAGCAGCTTTCAACGGGGGGCCCTTAGCTCCTACAATGAGCAGTTCTTC. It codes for CASSFQRGALSSYNEQFF.

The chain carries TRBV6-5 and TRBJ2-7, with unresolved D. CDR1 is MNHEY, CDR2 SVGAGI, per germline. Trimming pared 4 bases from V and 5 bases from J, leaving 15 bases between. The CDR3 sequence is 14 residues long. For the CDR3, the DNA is TGTGCCAGCAGTTCTGACGTAGGGATCCACGAGCAGTACTTC. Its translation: CASSSDVGIHEQYF.

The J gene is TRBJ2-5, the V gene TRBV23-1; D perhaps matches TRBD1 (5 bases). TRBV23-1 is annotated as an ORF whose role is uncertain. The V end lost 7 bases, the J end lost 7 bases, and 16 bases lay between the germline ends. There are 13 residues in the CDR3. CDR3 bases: TGCGCCAGCAACCAGGGTGGGTGTGGGACCCAGTACTTC. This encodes CASNQGGCGTQYF.

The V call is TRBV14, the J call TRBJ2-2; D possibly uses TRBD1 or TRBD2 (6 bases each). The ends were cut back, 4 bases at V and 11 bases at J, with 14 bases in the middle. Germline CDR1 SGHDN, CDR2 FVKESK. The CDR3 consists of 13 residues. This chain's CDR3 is CASSLRGGQELFF. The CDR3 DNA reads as TGTGCCAGCAGCCTGCGAGGGGGGCAAGAGCTGTTTTTT.

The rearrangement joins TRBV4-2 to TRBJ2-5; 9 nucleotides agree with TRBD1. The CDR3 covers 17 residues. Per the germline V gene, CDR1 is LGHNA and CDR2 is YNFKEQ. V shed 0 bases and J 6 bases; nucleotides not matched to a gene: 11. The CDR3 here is CASSQDVGTGTLKTQYF. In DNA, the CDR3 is TGTGCCAGCAGCCAAGATGTGGGGACAGGGACCCTGAAGACCCAGTACTTC.

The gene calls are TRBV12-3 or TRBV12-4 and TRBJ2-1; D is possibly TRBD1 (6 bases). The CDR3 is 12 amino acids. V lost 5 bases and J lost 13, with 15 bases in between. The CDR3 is CASSLPGAPQFF. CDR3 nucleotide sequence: TGTGCCAGCAGTCTCCCAGGGGCCCCCCAGTTCTTC.

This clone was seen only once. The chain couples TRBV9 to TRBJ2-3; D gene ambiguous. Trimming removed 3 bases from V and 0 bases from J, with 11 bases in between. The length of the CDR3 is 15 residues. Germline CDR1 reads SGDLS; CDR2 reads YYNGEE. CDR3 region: CASSATFPSTDTQYF. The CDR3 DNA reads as TGTGCCAGCAGCGCTACCTTTCCTAGCACAGATACGCAGTATTTT.

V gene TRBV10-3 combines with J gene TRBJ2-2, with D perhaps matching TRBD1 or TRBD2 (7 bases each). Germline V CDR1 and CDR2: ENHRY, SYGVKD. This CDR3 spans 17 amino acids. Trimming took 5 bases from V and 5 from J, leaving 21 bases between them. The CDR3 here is CAISPEQGRVGTGELFF. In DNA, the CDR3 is TGTGCCATCAGTCCAGAACAGGGGAGGGTAGGAACCGGGGAGCTGTTTTTT.

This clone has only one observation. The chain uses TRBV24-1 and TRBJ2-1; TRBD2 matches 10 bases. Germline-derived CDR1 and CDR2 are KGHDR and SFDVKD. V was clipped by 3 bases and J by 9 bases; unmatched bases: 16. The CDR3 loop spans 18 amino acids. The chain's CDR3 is CATSDPGGPSGGMGEQFF. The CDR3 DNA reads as TGTGCCACCAGTGATCCTGGGGGCCCTAGCGGGGGAATGGGTGAGCAGTTCTTC.

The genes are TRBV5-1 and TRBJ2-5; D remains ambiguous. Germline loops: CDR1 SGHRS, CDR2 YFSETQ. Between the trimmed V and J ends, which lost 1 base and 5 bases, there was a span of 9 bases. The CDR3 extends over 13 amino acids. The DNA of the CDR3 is TGCGCCAGCAGCTTGTCGATATCTGAGACCCAGTACTTC. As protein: CASSLSISETQYF.

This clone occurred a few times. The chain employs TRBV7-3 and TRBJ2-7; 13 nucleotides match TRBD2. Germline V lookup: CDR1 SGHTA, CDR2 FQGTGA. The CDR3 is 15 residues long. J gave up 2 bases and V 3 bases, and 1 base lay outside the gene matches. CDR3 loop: CASSLGLAGPYEQYF. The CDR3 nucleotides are TGTGCCAGCAGCTTGGGACTAGCGGGGCCCTACGAGCAGTACTTC.

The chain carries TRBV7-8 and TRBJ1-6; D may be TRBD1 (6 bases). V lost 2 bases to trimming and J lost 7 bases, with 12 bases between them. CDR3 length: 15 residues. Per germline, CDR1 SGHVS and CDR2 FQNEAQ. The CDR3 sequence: CASSLSTGLNSPLHF. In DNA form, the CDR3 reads TGTGCCAGCAGCTTAAGCACAGGGTTGAATTCACCCCTCCACTTT.

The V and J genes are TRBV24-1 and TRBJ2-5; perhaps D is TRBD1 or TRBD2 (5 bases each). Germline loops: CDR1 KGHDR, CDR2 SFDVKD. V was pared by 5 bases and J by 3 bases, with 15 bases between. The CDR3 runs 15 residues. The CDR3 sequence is CATSAGRNPEETQYF. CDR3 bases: TGTGCCACCAGTGCGGGGCGAAATCCGGAAGAGACCCAGTACTTC.

CDR3 bases: TGCAGCGTTGAAAACAGAACCACTCAAGAGACCCAGTACTTC. It codes for CSVENRTTQETQYF. V usage is TRBV29-1 and J usage is TRBJ2-5; D call uncertain. CDR3 size: 14 residues. Germline CDR1 SQVTM, CDR2 ANQGSEA. V was pared by 2 bases and J by 2 bases, with 12 bases between. Supplemented by reference TRBV29-1 and TRBJ2-5, the full variable domain reads SAVISQKPSRDICQRGTSLTIQCQVDSQVTMMFWYRQQPGQSLTLIATANQGSEATYESGFVIDKFPISRPNLTFSTLTVSNMSPEDSSIYLCSVENRTTQETQYFGPGTRLLVL.

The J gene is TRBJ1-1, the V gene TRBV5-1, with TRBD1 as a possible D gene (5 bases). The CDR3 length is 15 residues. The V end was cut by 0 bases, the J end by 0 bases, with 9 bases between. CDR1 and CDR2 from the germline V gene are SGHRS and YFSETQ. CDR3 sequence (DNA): TGCGCCAGCAGCTTGGACTCAGGGTTGAACACTGAAGCTTTCTTT. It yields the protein CASSLDSGLNTEAFF.

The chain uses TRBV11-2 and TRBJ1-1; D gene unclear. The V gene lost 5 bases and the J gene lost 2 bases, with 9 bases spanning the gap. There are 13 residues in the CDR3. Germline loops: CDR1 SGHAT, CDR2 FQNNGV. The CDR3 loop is CASSRDRNTEAFF. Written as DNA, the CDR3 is TGTGCCAGCAGCAGAGACCGCAACACTGAAGCTTTCTTT.

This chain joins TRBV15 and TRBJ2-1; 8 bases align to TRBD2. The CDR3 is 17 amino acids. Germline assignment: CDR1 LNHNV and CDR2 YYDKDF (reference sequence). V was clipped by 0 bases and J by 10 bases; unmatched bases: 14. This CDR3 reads CATSRDRPGGAGEEQFF. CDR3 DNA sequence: TGTGCCACCAGCAGAGATCGACCCGGGGGGGCCGGGGAGGAGCAGTTCTTC.

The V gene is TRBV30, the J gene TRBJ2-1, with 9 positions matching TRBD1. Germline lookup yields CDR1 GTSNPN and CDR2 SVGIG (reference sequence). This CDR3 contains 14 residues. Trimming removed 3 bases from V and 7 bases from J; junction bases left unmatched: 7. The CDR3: CAWSTGQGRNEQFF. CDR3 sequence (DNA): TGTGCCTGGAGCACGGGACAGGGACGAAATGAGCAGTTCTTC.